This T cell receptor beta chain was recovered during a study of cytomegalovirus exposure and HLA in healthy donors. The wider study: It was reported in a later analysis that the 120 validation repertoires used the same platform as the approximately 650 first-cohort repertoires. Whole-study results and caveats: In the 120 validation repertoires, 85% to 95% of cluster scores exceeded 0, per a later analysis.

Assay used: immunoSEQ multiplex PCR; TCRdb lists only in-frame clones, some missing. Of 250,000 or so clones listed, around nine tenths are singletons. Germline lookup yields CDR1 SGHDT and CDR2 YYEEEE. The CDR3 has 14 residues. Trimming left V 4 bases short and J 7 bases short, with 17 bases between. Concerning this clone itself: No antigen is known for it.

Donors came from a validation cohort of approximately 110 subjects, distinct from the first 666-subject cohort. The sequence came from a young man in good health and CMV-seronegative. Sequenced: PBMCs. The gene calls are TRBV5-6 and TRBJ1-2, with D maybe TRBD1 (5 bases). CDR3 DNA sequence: TGTGCCAGCAGCACAAGGACATTGGTTATTGGCTACACCTTC. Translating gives CASSTRTLVIGYTF.